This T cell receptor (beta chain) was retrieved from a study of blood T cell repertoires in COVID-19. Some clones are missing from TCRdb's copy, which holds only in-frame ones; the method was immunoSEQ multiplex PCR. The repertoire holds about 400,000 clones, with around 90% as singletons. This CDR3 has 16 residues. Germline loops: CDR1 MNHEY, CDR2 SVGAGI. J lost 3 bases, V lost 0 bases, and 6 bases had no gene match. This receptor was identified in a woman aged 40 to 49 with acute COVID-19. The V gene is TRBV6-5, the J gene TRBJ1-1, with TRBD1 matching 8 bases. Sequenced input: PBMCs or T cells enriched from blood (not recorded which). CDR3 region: CASSYSRTGLDTEAFF. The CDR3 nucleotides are TGTGCCAGCAGTTACTCCAGGACAGGGTTAGACACTGAAGCTTTCTTT.